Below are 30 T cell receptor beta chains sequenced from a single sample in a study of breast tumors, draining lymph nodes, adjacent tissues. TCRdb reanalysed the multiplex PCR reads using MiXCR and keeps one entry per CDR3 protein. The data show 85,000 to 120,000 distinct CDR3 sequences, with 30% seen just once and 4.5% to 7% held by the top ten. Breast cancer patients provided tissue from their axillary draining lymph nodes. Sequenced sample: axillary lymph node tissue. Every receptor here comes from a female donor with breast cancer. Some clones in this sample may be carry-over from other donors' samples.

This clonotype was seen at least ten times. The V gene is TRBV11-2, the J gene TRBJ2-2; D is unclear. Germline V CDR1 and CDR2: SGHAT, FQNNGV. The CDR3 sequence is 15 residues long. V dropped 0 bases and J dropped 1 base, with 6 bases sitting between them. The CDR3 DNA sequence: TGTGCCAGCAGCTTAGACGTCAGGAACACCGGGGAGCTGTTTTTT. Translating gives CASSLDVRNTGELFF.

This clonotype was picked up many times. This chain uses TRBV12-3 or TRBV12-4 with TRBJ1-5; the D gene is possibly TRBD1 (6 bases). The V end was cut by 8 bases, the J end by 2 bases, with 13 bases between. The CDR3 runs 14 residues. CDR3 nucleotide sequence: TGTGCCAGCCGAAGGGGGGGGGGCAATCAGCCCCAGCATTTT. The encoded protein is CASRRGGGNQPQHF.

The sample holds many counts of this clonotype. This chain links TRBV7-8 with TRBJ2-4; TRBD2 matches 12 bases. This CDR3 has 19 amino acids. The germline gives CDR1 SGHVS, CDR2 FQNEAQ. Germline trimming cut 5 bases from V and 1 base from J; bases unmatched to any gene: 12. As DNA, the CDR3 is TGTGCCAGCAGCCAGGGGCTAGCGGGGGGGGTTAATGCCAAAAACATTCAGTACTTC. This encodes CASSQGLAGGVNAKNIQYF.

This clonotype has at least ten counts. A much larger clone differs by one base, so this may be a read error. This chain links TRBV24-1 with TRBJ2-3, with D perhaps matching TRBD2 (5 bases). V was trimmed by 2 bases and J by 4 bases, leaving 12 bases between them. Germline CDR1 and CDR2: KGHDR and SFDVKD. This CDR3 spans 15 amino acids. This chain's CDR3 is CATSDYRYSADTQYF. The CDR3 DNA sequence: TGTGCCACCAGTGATTATCGGTATAGCGCAGATACGCAGTATTTT.

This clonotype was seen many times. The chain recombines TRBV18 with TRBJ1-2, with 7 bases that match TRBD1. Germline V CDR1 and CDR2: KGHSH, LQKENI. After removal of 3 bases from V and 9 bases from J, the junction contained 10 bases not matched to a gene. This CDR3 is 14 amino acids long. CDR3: CASSPVTGMSRYTF. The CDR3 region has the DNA TGTGCCAGCTCACCCGTGACAGGGATGTCTCGCTACACCTTC.

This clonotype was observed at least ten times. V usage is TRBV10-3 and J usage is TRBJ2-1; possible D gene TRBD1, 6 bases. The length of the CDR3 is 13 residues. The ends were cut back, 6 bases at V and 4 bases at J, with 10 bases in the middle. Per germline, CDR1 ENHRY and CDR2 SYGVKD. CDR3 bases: TGTGCCATCAGGCCACAGGGATACAATGAGCAGTTCTTC. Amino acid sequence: CAIRPQGYNEQFF.

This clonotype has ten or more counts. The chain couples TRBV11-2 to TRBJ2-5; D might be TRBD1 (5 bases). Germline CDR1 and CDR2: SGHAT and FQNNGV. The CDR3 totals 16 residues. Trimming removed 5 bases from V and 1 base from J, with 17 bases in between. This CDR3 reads CASSHLGPGLQETQYF. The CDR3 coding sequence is TGTGCCAGCAGCCACCTGGGGCCAGGCCTCCAAGAGACCCAGTACTTC.

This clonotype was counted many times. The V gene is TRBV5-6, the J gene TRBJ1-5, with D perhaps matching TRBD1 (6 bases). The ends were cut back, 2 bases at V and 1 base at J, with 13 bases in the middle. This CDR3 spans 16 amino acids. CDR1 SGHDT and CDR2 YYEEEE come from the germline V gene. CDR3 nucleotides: TGTGCCAGCAGCTTTGGAGGGGGACGGAGCAATCAGCCCCAGCATTTT. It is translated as CASSFGGGRSNQPQHF.

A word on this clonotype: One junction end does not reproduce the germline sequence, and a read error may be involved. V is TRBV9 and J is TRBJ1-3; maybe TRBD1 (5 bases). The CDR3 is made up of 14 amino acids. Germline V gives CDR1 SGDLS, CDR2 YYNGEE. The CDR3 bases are TGTGCCAGCAGCCTTCAGGGTACTGGAAACACCATATCTTTT. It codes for CASSLQGTGNTISF.

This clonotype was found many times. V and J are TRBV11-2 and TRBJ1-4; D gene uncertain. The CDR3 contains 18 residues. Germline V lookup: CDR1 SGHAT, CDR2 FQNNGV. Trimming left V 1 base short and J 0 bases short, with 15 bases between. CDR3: CASSLVMVGGATNEKLFF. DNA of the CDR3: TGTGCCAGCAGCTTAGTGATGGTAGGCGGGGCAACTAATGAAAAACTGTTTTTT.

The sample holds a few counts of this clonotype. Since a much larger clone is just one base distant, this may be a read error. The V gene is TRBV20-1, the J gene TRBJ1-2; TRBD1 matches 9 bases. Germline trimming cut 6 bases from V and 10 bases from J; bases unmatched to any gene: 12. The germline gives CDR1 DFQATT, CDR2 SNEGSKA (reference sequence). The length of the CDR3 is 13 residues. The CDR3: CSATTGTGNAYTF. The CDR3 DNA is TGCAGTGCCACAACTGGGACAGGGAACGCCTACACCTTC.

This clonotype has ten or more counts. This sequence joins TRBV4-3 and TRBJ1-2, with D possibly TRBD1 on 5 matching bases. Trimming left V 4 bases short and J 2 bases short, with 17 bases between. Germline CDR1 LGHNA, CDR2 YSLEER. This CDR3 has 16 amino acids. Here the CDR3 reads CASSPKKTAINYGYTF. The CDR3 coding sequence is TGCGCCAGCAGCCCGAAAAAGACAGCGATAAACTATGGCTACACCTTC.

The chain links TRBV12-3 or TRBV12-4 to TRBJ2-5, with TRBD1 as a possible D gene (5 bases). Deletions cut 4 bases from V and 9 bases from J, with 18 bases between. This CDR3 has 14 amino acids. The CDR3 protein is CASSSTTVNQPQYF. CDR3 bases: TGTGCCAGCAGTTCGACGACAGTCAATCAGCCCCAGTACTTC.

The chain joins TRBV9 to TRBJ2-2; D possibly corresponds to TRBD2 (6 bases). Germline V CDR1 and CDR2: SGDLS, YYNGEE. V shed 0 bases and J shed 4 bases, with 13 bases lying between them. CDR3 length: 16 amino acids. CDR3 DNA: TGTGCCAGCAGCGTAGAGGGACTCGCAACCACCGGGGAGCTGTTTTTT. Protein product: CASSVEGLATTGELFF.

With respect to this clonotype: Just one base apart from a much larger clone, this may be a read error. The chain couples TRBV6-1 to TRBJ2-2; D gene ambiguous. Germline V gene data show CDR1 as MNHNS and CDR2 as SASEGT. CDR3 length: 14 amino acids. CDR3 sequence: CASSEIRNTRELFF. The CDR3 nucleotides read TGTGCCAGCAGTGAAATCAGGAACACCCGGGAGCTGTTTTTT.

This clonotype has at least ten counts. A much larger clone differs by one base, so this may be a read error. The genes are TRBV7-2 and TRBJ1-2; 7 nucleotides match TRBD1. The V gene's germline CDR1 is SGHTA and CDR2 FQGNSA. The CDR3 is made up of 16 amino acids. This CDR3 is CASSLLLRGQDYGHTF. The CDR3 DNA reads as TGTGCCAGCAGCCTCCTCTTGAGGGGGCAGGACTATGGCCACACCTTC.

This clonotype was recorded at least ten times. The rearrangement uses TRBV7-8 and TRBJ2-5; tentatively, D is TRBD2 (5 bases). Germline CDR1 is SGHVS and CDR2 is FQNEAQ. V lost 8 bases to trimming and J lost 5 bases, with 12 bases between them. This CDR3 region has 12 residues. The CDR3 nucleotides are TGTGCCAGCGGGTCTAGCTCGGAGACCCAGTACTTC. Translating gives CASGSSSETQYF.

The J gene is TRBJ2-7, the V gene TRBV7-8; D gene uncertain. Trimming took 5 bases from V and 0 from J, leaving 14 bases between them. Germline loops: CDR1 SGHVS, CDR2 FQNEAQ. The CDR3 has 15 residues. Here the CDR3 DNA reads TGTGCCAGCAGCCTGCATCATGGGTACTCCTACGAGCAGTACGTC. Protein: CASSLHHGYSYEQYV.

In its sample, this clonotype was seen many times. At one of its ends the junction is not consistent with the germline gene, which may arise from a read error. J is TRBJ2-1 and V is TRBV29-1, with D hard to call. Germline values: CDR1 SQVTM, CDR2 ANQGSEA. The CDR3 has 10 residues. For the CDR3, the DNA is TGCAGCGTTGCCCCCCCCGTCACGATCTTC. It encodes CSVAPPVTIF.

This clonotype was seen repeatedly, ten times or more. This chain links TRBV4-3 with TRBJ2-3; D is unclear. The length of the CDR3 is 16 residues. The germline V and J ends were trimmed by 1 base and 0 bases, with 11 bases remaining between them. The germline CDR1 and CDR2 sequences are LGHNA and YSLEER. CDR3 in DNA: TGCGCCAGCAGCCAAGCTCGATTGGGTAGCACAGATACGCAGTATTTT. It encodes CASSQARLGSTDTQYF.

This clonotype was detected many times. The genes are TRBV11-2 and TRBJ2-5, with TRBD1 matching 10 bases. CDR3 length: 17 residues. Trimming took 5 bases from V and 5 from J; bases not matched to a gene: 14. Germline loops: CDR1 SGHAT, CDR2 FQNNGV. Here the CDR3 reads CASSPRTGGLIRETQYF. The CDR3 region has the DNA TGTGCCAGCAGCCCACGGACAGGGGGACTAATCAGGGAGACCCAGTACTTC. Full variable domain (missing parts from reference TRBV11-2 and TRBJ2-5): EAGVAQSPRYKIIEKRQSVAFWCNPISGHATLYWYQQILGQGPKLLIQFQNNGVVDDSQLPKDRFSAERLKGVDSTLKIQPAKLEDSAVYLCASSPRTGGLIRETQYFGPGTRLLVL.

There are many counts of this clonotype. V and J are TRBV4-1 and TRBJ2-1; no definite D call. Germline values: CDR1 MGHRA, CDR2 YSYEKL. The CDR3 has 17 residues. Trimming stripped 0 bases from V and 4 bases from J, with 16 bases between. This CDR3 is CASSQDPQTFYYNEQFF. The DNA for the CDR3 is TGCGCCAGCAGCCAAGATCCCCAGACCTTCTATTACAATGAGCAGTTCTTC.

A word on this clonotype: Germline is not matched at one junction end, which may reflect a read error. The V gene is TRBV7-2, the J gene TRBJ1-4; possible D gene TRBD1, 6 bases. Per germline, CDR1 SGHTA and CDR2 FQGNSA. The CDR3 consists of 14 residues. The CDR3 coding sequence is TGTGCCAGCAGCGACACAGGGTTTGCCAAAAAACTGTTTTTC. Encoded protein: CASSDTGFAKKLFF. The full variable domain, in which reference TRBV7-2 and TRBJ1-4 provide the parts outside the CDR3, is GAGVSQSPSNKVTEKGKDVELRCDPISGHTALYWYRQSLGQGLEFLIYFQGNSAPDKSGLPSDRFSAERTGGSVSTLTIQRTQQEDSAVYLCASSDTGFAKKLFFGSGTQLSVL.

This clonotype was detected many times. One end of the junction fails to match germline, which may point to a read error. The CDR3 spells CASSLPGTGAAGNPIYF. For the CDR3, the DNA is TGTGCCAGCAGCTTACCCGGGACAGGGGCGGCGGGAAACCCCATATATTTT. The J gene is TRBJ1-3, the V gene TRBV7-6; TRBD1 matches 10 bases. The CDR3 runs 17 residues. The germline CDR1 and CDR2 sequences are SGHVS and FNYEAQ.

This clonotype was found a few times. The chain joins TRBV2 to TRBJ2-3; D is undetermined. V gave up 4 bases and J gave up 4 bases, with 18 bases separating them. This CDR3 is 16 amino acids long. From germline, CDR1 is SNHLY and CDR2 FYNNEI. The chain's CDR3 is CASSVGSPVHSDTQYF. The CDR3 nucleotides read TGTGCCAGCAGTGTAGGGTCGCCCGTTCATTCAGATACGCAGTATTTT.

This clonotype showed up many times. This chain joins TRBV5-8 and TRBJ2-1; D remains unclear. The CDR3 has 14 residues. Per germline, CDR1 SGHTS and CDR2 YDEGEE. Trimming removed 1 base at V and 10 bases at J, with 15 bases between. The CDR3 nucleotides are TGTGCCAGCAGCTTGCTGTTCTGGAAACAGGAGCAGTTCTTC. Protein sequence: CASSLLFWKQEQFF.

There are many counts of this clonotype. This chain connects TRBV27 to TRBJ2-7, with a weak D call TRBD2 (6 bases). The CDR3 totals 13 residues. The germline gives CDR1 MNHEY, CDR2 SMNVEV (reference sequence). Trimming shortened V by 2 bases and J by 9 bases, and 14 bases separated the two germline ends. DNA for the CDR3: TGTGCCAGCAGTTTAGCTGACGGGAGACTGCAGTACTTC. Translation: CASSLADGRLQYF.

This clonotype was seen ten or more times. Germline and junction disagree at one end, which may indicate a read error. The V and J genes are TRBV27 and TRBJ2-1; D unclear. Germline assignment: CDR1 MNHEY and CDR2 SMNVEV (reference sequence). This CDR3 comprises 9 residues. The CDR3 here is CASNKEQFF. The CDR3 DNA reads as TGTGCCAGTAACAAGGAGCAGTTCTTC.

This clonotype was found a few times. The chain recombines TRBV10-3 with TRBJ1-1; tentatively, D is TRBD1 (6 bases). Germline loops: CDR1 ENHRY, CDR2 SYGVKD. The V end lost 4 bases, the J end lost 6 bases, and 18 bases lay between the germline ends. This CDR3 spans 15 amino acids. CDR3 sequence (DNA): TGTGCCATCAGTGGAGGGGGGGTTCTGTTCTCTGAAGCTTTCTTT. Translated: CAISGGGVLFSEAFF.

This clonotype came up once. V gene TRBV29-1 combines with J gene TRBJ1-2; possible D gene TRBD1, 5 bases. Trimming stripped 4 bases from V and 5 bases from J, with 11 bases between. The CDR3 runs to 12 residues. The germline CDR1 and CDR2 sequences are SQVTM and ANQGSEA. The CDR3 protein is CSVAGPSYGYTF. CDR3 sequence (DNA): TGCAGCGTTGCAGGGCCCTCTTATGGCTACACCTTC.